A selection of T cell receptor beta chains follows, all from one sample in a study of cytomegalovirus exposure and HLA in healthy donors. Some clones are missing from TCRdb's copy, which holds only in-frame ones; the method was immunoSEQ multiplex PCR. The sample includes roughly 200,000 clones, 78% of them seen just once. The material sequenced was PBMCs. The source of these receptors is a female donor in good health and CMV-seronegative. The CDR3 runs from the conserved cysteine through the conserved F or W. The order of the fields is clone size, D gene, J gene, V gene, CDR3 DNA, CDR3 protein. A D gene is named only where the DNA matches it firmly. Clone size is given for some rows only: seen once, a few or many times, or a class if the clone is expanded.

abundance: few
d_gene: .
j_gene: TRBJ1-3
v_gene: TRBV4-3
CDR3nt: TGCGCCAGCAGCCTGTACACGGAGGGCTCTGGAAACACCATATATTTT
CDR3aa: CASSLYTEGSGNTIYF

abundance: once
d_gene: .
j_gene: TRBJ1-5
v_gene: TRBV5-1
CDR3nt: TGCGCCAGCAGCTTGGATGGCAGGAATCAGCCCCAGCATTTT
CDR3aa: CASSLDGRNQPQHF

abundance: .
d_gene: .
j_gene: TRBJ2-3
v_gene: TRBV9
CDR3nt: TGTGCCAGCAGCAAAACAGGGCTCGGAGATACGCAGTATTTT
CDR3aa: CASSKTGLGDTQYF

abundance: .
d_gene: TRBD2
j_gene: TRBJ2-1
v_gene: TRBV30
CDR3nt: TGTGCCTGGAGTGAACCGGGACTAGCGACGCAGTTCTTC
CDR3aa: CAWSEPGLATQFF

abundance: .
d_gene: .
j_gene: TRBJ2-7
v_gene: TRBV7-2
CDR3nt: TGTGCCAGCAGCCGGACATTCGTCGGCGAGCAGTACTTC
CDR3aa: CASSRTFVGEQYF

abundance: .
d_gene: TRBD2
j_gene: TRBJ2-2
v_gene: TRBV2
CDR3nt: TGTGCCAGCAGCGTCGGACTAGCGAACACCGGGGAGCTGTTTTTT
CDR3aa: CASSVGLANTGELFF

abundance: .
d_gene: TRBD2
j_gene: TRBJ2-7
v_gene: TRBV27
CDR3nt: TGTGCCAGCAGTTTATCCCCGGGACTAGCGGGAGGGCCTGGGACCTACGAGCAGTACTTC
CDR3aa: CASSLSPGLAGGPGTYEQYF

abundance: once
d_gene: .
j_gene: TRBJ1-2
v_gene: TRBV28
CDR3nt: TGTGCCAGCAGTTTAATGGCGGTAGACGGCTACACCTTC
CDR3aa: CASSLMAVDGYTF

abundance: few
d_gene: .
j_gene: TRBJ2-1
v_gene: TRBV7-3
CDR3nt: TGTGCCAGCAGCTTAGAGGCCAACTCCTACAATGAGCAGTTCTTC
CDR3aa: CASSLEANSYNEQFF

abundance: few
d_gene: .
j_gene: TRBJ1-2
v_gene: TRBV6-5
CDR3nt: TGTGCCAGCTCAGAGACAGGAAACTATGGCTACACCTTC
CDR3aa: CASSETGNYGYTF

abundance: .
d_gene: .
j_gene: TRBJ1-5
v_gene: TRBV28
CDR3nt: TGTGCCAGCAGAGTGGGTGGACATAGCAATCAGCCCCAGCATTTT
CDR3aa: CASRVGGHSNQPQHF

abundance: few
d_gene: .
j_gene: TRBJ1-1
v_gene: TRBV4-1
CDR3nt: TGCGCCAGCAGCCAAGGGTTGGTAGCCACTGAAGCTTTCTTT
CDR3aa: CASSQGLVATEAFF

abundance: .
d_gene: TRBD1
j_gene: TRBJ1-1
v_gene: TRBV4-2
CDR3nt: TGTGCCAGCAGCCAAACACAGGGGGCAACTGAAGCTTTCTTT
CDR3aa: CASSQTQGATEAFF

abundance: once
d_gene: .
j_gene: TRBJ2-2
v_gene: TRBV27
CDR3nt: TGTGCCAGCAGCGACAGGTGGGGAGACACCGGGGAGCTGTTTTTT
CDR3aa: CASSDRWGDTGELFF